A selection of T cell receptor beta chains follows, all from one sample in a study of T-cell memory formation after mild COVID-19. TCRdb processed the 5' RACE reads anew with MiXCR; each CDR3 protein has one entry. The sample lists more than 400,000 distinct CDR3 sequences, 15% to 20% occurring once. Sequencing was done on a sample of PBMCs or a T cell subset sorted from them (not recorded which). Receptor source: an adult woman who had mild COVID-19 (a few samples of this study predate the infection). Cell type and time point are not known. CDR3s include the opening cysteine and the closing phenylalanine or tryptophan. Each record gives: J gene, V gene, D gene, clone size, CDR3 DNA, CDR3 protein. D genes are given only for firm matches. Some rows have no size entry. The others give once, few or many, or a class for an expanded clone.

j_call: TRBJ2-2
v_call: TRBV20-1
d_call: -
clone_size: -
cdr3_nt: TGCCCTAGGAGGTTTGGTCGGGCCGGGGAGCTGTTTTTT
cdr3_aa: CPRRFGRAGELFF

j_call: TRBJ1-1
v_call: TRBV19
d_call: -
clone_size: -
cdr3_nt: TGTGCCAGTAGCCCCAACTGGGGCGGGAACACTGAAGCTTTCTTT
cdr3_aa: CASSPNWGGNTEAFF

j_call: TRBJ1-2
v_call: TRBV5-5
d_call: TRBD1
clone_size: few
cdr3_nt: TGTGCCAGCAGCGAGGGACAGGGAGCTAACTATGGCTACACCTTC
cdr3_aa: CASSEGQGANYGYTF

j_call: TRBJ1-1
v_call: TRBV12-3/TRBV12-4
d_call: -
clone_size: -
cdr3_nt: TGTGCCAGCAGTACAGGGACTACTAGGGGAGCTTTCTTT
cdr3_aa: CASSTGTTRGAFF

j_call: TRBJ2-1
v_call: TRBV7-8
d_call: -
clone_size: -
cdr3_nt: TGTGCCAGCAGCCCGCCGGGGGCGCTTGGAGATGAGCAGTTCTTC
cdr3_aa: CASSPPGALGDEQFF

j_call: TRBJ2-4
v_call: TRBV10-3
d_call: -
clone_size: -
cdr3_nt: TGTGCCATCGCAAACAGGGAGACTCAGTACTTC
cdr3_aa: CAIANRETQYF

j_call: TRBJ2-3
v_call: TRBV24-1
d_call: -
clone_size: -
cdr3_nt: TGTGCCACCAGTCCTGGGGGGGCCTCGCCGACAGATACGCAGTATTTT
cdr3_aa: CATSPGGASPTDTQYF

j_call: TRBJ2-7
v_call: TRBV20-1
d_call: TRBD2
clone_size: many
cdr3_nt: TGCAGTGCTAGTCCAGGACTAGGTCGAGGCGAGCAGTACTTC
cdr3_aa: CSASPGLGRGEQYF

j_call: TRBJ1-5
v_call: TRBV10-3
d_call: TRBD1
clone_size: few
cdr3_nt: TGTGCCATCAGTGGGGACAGTAGCAATCAGCCCCAGCATTTT
cdr3_aa: CAISGDSSNQPQHF

j_call: TRBJ2-2
v_call: TRBV12-3/TRBV12-4
d_call: -
clone_size: few
cdr3_nt: TGTGCCAGCAGTTTAGGGGGTACGAGTATCGGGGAGCTGTTTTTT
cdr3_aa: CASSLGGTSIGELFF

j_call: TRBJ2-7
v_call: TRBV18
d_call: -
clone_size: few
cdr3_nt: TGTGCCAGCTCACCCGGACTTTCCTCCTACGAGCAGTACTTC
cdr3_aa: CASSPGLSSYEQYF

j_call: TRBJ2-7
v_call: TRBV5-1
d_call: -
clone_size: few
cdr3_nt: TGCGCCAGCAGCCTCCCGGGACTTAATGGTGGCGAGCAGTACTTC
cdr3_aa: CASSLPGLNGGEQYF

j_call: TRBJ2-4
v_call: TRBV27
d_call: TRBD2
clone_size: -
cdr3_nt: TGTGCCAGCCGCTGGGGACTAGCGGGAGGGAAAGCCAAAAACATTCAGTACTTC
cdr3_aa: CASRWGLAGGKAKNIQYF